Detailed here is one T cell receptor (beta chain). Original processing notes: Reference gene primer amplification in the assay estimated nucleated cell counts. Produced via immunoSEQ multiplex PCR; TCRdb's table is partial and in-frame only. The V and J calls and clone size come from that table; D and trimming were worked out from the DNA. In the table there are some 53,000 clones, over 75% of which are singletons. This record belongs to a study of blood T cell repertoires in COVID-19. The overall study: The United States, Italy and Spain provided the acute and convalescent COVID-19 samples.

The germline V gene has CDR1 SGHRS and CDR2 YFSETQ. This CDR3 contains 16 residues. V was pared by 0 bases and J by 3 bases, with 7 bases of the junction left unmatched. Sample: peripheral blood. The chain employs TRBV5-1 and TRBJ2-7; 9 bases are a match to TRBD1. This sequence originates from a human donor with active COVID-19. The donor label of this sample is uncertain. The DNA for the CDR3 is TGCGCCAGCAGCTTGGGGCCGGGACAGGGAAGCTACGAGCAGTACTTC. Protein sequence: CASSLGPGQGSYEQYF.